This record looks at one TCR beta chain sequence and its context. The data derive from a study of blood T cell repertoires in COVID-19. On the study more broadly: Spain, Italy and the United States supplied samples that represented acute and convalescent COVID-19.

V was trimmed by 5 bases and J by 2 bases, leaving 15 bases between them. Germline assignment: CDR1 MGHDK and CDR2 SYGVNS. This CDR3 contains 15 residues. Measured with immunoSEQ multiplex PCR; TCRdb has only the in-frame clones, and not every one. The table has around 230,000 clones, 65% to 85% seen once. The sequence derives from an elderly woman with acute or convalescent COVID-19. The J gene is TRBJ1-2, the V gene TRBV25-1; a weak D match, TRBD1 (5 bases). The source material was peripheral blood. CDR3 sequence: CASSQSPRVNYGYTF. The CDR3 coding sequence is TGTGCCAGCAGTCAATCCCCCAGGGTCAACTATGGCTACACCTTC.